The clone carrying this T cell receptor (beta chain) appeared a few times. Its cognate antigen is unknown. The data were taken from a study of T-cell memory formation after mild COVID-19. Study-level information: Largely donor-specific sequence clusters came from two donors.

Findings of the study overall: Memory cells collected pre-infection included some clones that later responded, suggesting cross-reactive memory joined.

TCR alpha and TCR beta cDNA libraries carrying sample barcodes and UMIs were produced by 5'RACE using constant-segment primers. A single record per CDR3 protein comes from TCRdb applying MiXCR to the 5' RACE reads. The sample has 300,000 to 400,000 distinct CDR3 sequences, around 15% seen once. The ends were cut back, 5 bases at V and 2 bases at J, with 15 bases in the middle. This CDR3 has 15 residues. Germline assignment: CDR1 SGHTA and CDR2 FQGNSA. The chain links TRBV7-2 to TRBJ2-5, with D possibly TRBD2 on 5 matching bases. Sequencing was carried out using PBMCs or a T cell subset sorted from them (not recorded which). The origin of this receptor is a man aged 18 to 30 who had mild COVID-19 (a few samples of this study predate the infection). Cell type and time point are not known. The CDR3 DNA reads TGTGCCAGCAGCAGAGCTGCGGGCATGCAAGAGACCCAGTACTTC. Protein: CASSRAAGMQETQYF. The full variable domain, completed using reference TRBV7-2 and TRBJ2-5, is GAGVSQSPSNKVTEKGKDVELRCDPISGHTALYWYRQSLGQGLEFLIYFQGNSAPDKSGLPSDRFSAERTGGSVSTLTIQRTQQEDSAVYLCASSRAAGMQETQYFGPGTRLLVL.